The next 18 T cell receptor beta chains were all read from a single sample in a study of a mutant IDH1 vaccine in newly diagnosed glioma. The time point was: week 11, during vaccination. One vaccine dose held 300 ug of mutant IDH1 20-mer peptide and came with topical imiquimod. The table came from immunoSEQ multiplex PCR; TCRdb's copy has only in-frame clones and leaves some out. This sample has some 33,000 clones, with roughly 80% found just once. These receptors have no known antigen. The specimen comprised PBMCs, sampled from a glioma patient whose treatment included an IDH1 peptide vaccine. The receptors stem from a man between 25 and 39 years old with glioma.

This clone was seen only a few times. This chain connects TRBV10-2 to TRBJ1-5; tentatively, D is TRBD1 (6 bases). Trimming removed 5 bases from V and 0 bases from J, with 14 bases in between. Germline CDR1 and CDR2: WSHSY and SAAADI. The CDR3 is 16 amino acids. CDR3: CASSSQGILSNQPQHF. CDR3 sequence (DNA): TGCGCCAGCAGTTCTCAGGGGATACTTAGCAATCAGCCCCAGCATTTT.

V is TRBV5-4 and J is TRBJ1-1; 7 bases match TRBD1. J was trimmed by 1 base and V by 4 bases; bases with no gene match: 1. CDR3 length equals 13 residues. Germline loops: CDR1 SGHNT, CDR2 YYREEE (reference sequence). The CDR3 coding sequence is TGTGCCAGCAGCCGACAGGGGAACACTGAAGCTTTCTTT. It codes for CASSRQGNTEAFF.

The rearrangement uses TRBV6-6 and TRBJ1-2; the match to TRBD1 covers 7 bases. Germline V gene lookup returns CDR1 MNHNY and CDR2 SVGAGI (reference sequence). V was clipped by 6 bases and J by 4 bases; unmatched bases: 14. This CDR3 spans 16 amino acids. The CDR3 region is CASSYAPQGEIYGYTF. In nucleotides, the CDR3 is TGTGCCAGCAGCTACGCCCCGCAGGGGGAGATCTATGGCTACACCTTC.

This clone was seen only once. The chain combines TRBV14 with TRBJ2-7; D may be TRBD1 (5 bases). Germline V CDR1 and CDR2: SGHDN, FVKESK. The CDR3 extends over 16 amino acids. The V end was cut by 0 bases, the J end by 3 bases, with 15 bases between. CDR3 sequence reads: CASSQEWGSALYEQYF. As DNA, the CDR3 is TGTGCCAGCAGCCAAGAGTGGGGCTCAGCGCTCTACGAGCAGTACTTC.

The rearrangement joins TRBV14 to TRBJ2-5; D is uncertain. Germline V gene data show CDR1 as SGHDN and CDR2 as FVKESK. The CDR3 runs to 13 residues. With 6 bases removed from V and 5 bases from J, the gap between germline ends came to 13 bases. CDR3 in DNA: TGTGCCAGCAGTTGGGCCAGGCGGGAGACCCAGTACTTC. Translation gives CASSWARRETQYF.

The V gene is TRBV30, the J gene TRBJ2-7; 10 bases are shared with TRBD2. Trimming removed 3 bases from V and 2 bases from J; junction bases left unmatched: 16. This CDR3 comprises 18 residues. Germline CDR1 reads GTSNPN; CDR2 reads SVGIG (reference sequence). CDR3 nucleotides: TGTGCCTGGAGAGGATTAGCGGGAGGCCCTAAGGGCACCTACGAGCAGTACTTC. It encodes CAWRGLAGGPKGTYEQYF.

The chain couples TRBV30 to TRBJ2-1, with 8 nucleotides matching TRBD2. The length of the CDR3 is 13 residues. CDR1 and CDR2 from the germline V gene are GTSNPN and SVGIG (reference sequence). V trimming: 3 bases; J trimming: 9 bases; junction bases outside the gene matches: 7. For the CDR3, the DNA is TGTGCCTGGAGGCCCATAGCGGGATCTGAGCAGTTCTTC. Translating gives CAWRPIAGSEQFF.

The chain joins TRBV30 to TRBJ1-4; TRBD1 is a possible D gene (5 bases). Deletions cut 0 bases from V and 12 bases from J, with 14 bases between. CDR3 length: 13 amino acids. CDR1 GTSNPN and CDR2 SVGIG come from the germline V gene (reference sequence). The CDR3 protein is CAWSVHPQGELFF. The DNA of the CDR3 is TGTGCCTGGAGTGTACATCCGCAGGGAGAACTGTTTTTT.

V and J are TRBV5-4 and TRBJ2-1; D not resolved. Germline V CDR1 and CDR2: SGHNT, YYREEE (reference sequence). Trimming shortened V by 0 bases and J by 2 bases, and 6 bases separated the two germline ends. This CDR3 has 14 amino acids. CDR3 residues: CASSLGQTYNEQFF. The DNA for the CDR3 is TGTGCCAGCAGCTTGGGGCAAACCTACAATGAGCAGTTCTTC.

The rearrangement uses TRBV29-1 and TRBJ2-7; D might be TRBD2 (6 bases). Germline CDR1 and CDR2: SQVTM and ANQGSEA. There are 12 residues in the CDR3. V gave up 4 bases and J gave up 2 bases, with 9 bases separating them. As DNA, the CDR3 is TGCAGCGTTGTAGCGGATACCTACGAGCAGTACTTC. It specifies CSVVADTYEQYF.

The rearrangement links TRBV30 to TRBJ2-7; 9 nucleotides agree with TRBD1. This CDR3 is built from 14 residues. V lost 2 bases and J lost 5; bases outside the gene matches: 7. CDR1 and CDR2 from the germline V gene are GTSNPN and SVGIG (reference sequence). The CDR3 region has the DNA TGTGCCTGGAGTCTGGACAGGGGTATGGACGAGCAGTACTTC. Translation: CAWSLDRGMDEQYF.

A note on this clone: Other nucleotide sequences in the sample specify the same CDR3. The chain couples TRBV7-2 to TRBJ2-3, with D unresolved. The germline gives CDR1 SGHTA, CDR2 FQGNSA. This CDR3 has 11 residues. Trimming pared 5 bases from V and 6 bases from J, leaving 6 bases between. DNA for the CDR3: TGTGCCAGCAGCAACACGGATACGCAGTATTTT. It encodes CASSNTDTQYF.

CDR3 in amino acids: CASSVVRPTGDTQYF. For the CDR3, the DNA is TGTGCCAGCAGTGTAGTTAGACCAACCGGGGATACGCAGTATTTT. The rearrangement links TRBV6-1 to TRBJ2-3; D is unresolved. The CDR3 covers 15 residues. V was pared by 4 bases and J by 6 bases, with 17 bases between. The germline gives CDR1 MNHNS, CDR2 SASEGT.

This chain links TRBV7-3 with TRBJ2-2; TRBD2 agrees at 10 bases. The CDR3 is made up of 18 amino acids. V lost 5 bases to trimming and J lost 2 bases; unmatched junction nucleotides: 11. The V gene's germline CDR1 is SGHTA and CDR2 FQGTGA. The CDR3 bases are TGTGCCAGCAGCCCACGTTTAGCGGGGGGACCCAACACCGGGGAGCTGTTTTTT. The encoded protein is CASSPRLAGGPNTGELFF.

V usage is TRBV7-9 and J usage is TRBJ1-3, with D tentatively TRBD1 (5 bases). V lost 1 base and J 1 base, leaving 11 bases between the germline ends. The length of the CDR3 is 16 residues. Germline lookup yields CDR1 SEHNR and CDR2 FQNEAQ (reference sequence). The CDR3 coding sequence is TGTGCCAGCAGCTTAGGGATGGGGGGATCTGGAAACACCATATATTTT. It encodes CASSLGMGGSGNTIYF.

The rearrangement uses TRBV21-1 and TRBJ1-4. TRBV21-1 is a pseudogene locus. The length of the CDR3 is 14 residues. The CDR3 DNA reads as TGTGCCAGCAGCAAAGAAACAACTAATGAAAAACTGTTTTTT. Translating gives CASSKETTNEKLFF.

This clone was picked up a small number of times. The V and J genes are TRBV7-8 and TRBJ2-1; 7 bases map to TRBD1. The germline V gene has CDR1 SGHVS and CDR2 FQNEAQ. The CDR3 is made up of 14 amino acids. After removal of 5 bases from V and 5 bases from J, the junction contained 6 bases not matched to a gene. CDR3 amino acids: CASSLVDRDNEQFF. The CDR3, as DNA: TGTGCCAGCAGCCTAGTCGACAGGGACAATGAGCAGTTCTTC.

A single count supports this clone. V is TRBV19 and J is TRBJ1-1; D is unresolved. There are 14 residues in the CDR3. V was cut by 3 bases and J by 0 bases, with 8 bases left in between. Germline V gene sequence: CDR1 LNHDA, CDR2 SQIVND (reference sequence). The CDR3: CASSMNSLNTEAFF. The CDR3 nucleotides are TGTGCCAGTAGTATGAACAGCCTGAACACTGAAGCTTTCTTT.